This T cell receptor (beta chain) appears in the sequencing data of a study of blood T cells in healthy people across ages. CDR3 length: 16 residues. CDR1 is MNHEY and CDR2 is SMNVEV in the germline V gene (reference sequence). Caucasian individuals from Russia who were healthy and aged about 6 to 95 acted as donors. Findings of the study overall: A greater number of naive CD4+ cells and higher diversity distinguished long-lived donors from aged donors.

Comment on this clonotype: The antigen is undetermined.

With a J-beta primer mix and a sample-barcoded 5' primer, a second PCR ran about 7 to 12 cycles. TCRdb ran MiXCR on the 5' RACE reads and lists one entry per CDR3 protein. Of 550,000 to 750,000 distinct CDR3 sequences in the sample, around 20% are singletons; the top ten hold approximately 3.6%. The clonotype originates from a man aged 65 to 85 in good health. Input material: blood. This chain links TRBV27 with TRBJ2-5; TRBD2 matches 10 bases. With the DNA end fitting TRBJ2-7 better, the J assignment may be wrong. CDR3: CASSPYLAGVSYEQYF. CDR3 coding DNA: TGTGCCAGCAGTCCATACCTAGCGGGGGTCTCCTACGAGCAGTACTTC.